Following are 2 T cell receptor beta chains from one sample sequenced in a study of T cell changes during pregnancy in multiple sclerosis (dated by TCRdb to the late 2010s). The protocol used for the library was the immunoSEQ multiplex PCR assay. Here the immuneACCESS table is served through TCRdb, limited to in-frame sequences with V and J called. Missing clones are a known gap in these copies; in checked studies unresolved V genes cover under half, and the rest lacks a known reason. This sample comprises 39,000 or so clones, almost 95% of them detected only once. The ten largest clones add up to roughly 8.1% of the sample. The specimen was CD8+ T cells from peripheral blood mononuclear cells, collected in the third trimester of pregnancy. Receptors were obtained from a female donor with multiple sclerosis, enrolled in a pregnancy study.

The rearrangement joins TRBV28 to TRBJ2-2, with 7 bases matching TRBD2. CDR3 length: 14 residues. The germline CDR1 and CDR2 sequences are MDHEN and SYDVKM. V gave up 6 bases and J gave up 7 bases; unmatched junction bases: 8. In DNA, the CDR3 is TGTGCCAGCAGATTTTGGGGAGGGAGCGGGGAGCTGTTTTTT. It is translated as CASRFWGGSGELFF. The full variable domain, in which reference TRBV28 and TRBJ2-2 provide the parts outside the CDR3, is DVKVTQSSRYLVKRTGEKVFLECVQDMDHENMFWYRQDPGLGLRLIYFSYDVKMKEKGDIPEGYSVSREKKERFSLILESASTNQTSMYLCASRFWGGSGELFFGEGSRLTVL.

The CDR3 coding sequence is TGTGCCAGCAGCCCGGGGGTGGGGACCACCTACGAGCAGTACTTC. Encoded protein: CASSPGVGTTYEQYF. This chain joins TRBV7-9 and TRBJ2-7; tentative D call: TRBD2 (6 bases). CDR3 length: 15 amino acids. Per the germline V gene, CDR1 is SEHNR and CDR2 is FQNEAQ (reference sequence). Trimming shortened V by 5 bases and J by 2 bases, and 16 bases separated the two germline ends.